A single sample gave rise to the 21 T cell receptor beta chains below, sequenced in a study of yellow fever vaccine responses in identical twins. TCRdb ran MiXCR on the RT-PCR reads and lists one entry per CDR3 protein. The sample carries about 6,000 distinct CDR3 sequences, approximately 65% recorded once. The source was T cells from blood (PBMCs), unsorted or a sorted subset (not recorded which), collected before or after yellow fever vaccination (not recorded which). The receptors were gathered from a young woman who received the yellow fever vaccine.

The rearrangement links TRBV18 to TRBJ2-1; 14 positions match TRBD2. The germline V gene has CDR1 KGHSH and CDR2 LQKENI. The CDR3 has 15 residues. Unmatched junction bases numbered 6, after V lost 5 bases and J lost 9 bases. The CDR3 protein is CASSTGLAGVTEQFF. CDR3 coding DNA: TGTGCCAGCTCAACGGGACTAGCGGGAGTGACTGAGCAGTTCTTC.

The rearrangement joins TRBV5-4 to TRBJ2-2; perhaps TRBD2 as D (6 bases). Trimming cost V 4 bases and J 1 base, with 14 bases left between them. Per the germline V gene, CDR1 is SGHNT and CDR2 is YYREEE (reference sequence). The CDR3 totals 16 residues. Here the CDR3 reads CASSLKGLKNTGELFF. The CDR3 region has the DNA TGTGCCAGCAGCCTAAAGGGACTTAAGAACACCGGGGAGCTGTTTTTT.

The chain is built from TRBV4-2 and TRBJ2-1, with 11 bases that match TRBD2. In germline, CDR1 is LGHNA, CDR2 YNFKEQ. Losses at the gene ends were 5 bases for V and 6 bases for J; bases not matched to a gene: 6. The CDR3 is 15 residues long. CDR3 loop: CASSRTSGSFNEQFF. CDR3 coding DNA: TGTGCCAGCAGCAGAACTAGCGGGAGTTTCAATGAGCAGTTCTTC.

The genes are TRBV6-4 and TRBJ2-1; D is possibly TRBD1 or TRBD2 (10 bases each). This CDR3 spans 21 amino acids. V gave up 0 bases and J gave up 5 bases, with 29 bases separating them. Germline CDR1 is MRHNA and CDR2 is SNTAGT. The CDR3 here is CASSDSDRGQPGLAADNEQFF. The CDR3 DNA is TGTGCCAGCAGTGACTCCGACAGGGGGCAACCCGGACTAGCGGCAGACAATGAGCAGTTCTTC.

This chain joins TRBV28 and TRBJ2-1; the D gene is possibly TRBD1 (5 bases). CDR3 length equals 17 residues. CDR1 and CDR2 from the germline V gene are MDHEN and SYDVKM. The V end was cut by 1 base, the J end by 1 base, with 14 bases between. This chain's CDR3 is CASSLSIGVLSYNEQFF. The CDR3 region has the DNA TGTGCCAGCAGTTTATCGATAGGGGTTTTATCCTACAATGAGCAGTTCTTC. The full variable domain, with the rest looked up from reference TRBV28 and TRBJ2-1, is DVKVTQSSRYLVKRTGEKVFLECVQDMDHENMFWYRQDPGLGLRLIYFSYDVKMKEKGDIPEGYSVSREKKERFSLILESASTNQTSMYLCASSLSIGVLSYNEQFFGPGTRLTVL.

This clonotype was observed a handful of times. The V gene is TRBV6-2 or TRBV6-3, the J gene TRBJ2-7, with D hard to call. Germline V gene sequence: CDR1 MNHEY, CDR2 SVGEGT. Trimming left V 11 bases short and J 7 bases short, with 21 bases between. The CDR3 runs to 13 residues. The CDR3 sequence is CAGGSGAYDEQYF. CDR3 DNA: TGTGCCGGCGGTTCCGGAGCCTACGATGAGCAGTACTTC.

This chain connects TRBV18 to TRBJ1-2; tentative D call: TRBD1 (5 bases). The CDR3 contains 15 residues. Germline CDR1 reads KGHSH; CDR2 reads LQKENI. The V end lost 3 bases, the J end lost 3 bases, and 14 bases lay between the germline ends. CDR3: CASSPGRGVDYGYTF. CDR3 sequence (DNA): TGTGCCAGCTCACCCGGGAGGGGCGTCGACTATGGCTACACCTTC.

CDR3 sequence (DNA): TGCGCCAGCAGTGAAGATTTTAGTCGGGTCCCGCCCCAGCATTTT. Translation gives CASSEDFSRVPPQHF. The chain couples TRBV10-1 to TRBJ1-5, with D hard to call. This CDR3 spans 15 amino acids. The germline V gene encodes CDR1 WNHNN and CDR2 SYGVQD (reference sequence). Deletions cut 3 bases from V and 9 bases from J, with 18 bases between.

This clonotype appeared a few times. This chain joins TRBV11-1 and TRBJ2-1, with TRBD2 matching 7 bases. V was pared by 1 base and J by 4 bases, with 16 bases of the junction left unmatched. The CDR3 is 19 amino acids. Germline-derived CDR1 and CDR2 are SGHAT and FQDESV (reference sequence). Here the CDR3 reads CASSLVTRAPGLLYNEQFF. The CDR3 nucleotides read TGTGCCAGCAGCTTAGTCACACGAGCTCCGGGACTACTTTACAATGAGCAGTTCTTC.

The sample holds a few counts of this clonotype. V and J are TRBV18 and TRBJ2-7; 10 nucleotides align to TRBD1. CDR1 and CDR2 from the germline V gene are KGHSH and LQKENI. The CDR3 consists of 12 residues. V lost 7 bases to trimming and J lost 5 bases; unmatched junction nucleotides: 2. This CDR3 is CASWDRGNEQYF. The CDR3 DNA reads TGTGCCAGCTGGGACAGGGGAAACGAGCAGTACTTC.

The V call is TRBV12-3 or TRBV12-4, the J call TRBJ1-2; D gene unclear. This CDR3 comprises 11 residues. The V end lost 3 bases, the J end lost 9 bases, and 8 bases lay between the germline ends. The CDR3 sequence: CASSFLGSYTF. The DNA for the CDR3 is TGTGCCAGCAGTTTTCTCGGTAGCTACACCTTC.

The chain recombines TRBV4-1 with TRBJ2-1; D is possibly TRBD1 or TRBD2 (7 bases each). This CDR3 contains 16 residues. Germline V CDR1 and CDR2: MGHRA, YSYEKL. Between the trimmed V and J ends, which lost 4 bases and 3 bases, there was a span of 16 bases. CDR3 amino acids: CASSRGGGQIYNEQFF. The CDR3, as DNA: TGCGCCAGCAGCCGGGGAGGGGGACAGATCTACAATGAGCAGTTCTTC.

The chain is built from TRBV23-1 and TRBJ2-5, with D unresolved. TRBV23-1 is labeled an ORF, and its function is uncertain. The CDR3 is made up of 15 amino acids. With 5 bases removed from V and 5 bases from J, the gap between germline ends came to 18 bases. Here the CDR3 reads CASSAYMPLGETQYF. The DNA for the CDR3 is TGCGCCAGCAGTGCCTACATGCCCTTAGGGGAGACCCAGTACTTC.

The rearrangement uses TRBV5-4 and TRBJ2-7; perhaps TRBD1 as D (5 bases). Germline V lookup: CDR1 SGHNT, CDR2 YYREEE (reference sequence). Between the trimmed V and J ends, which lost 0 bases and 1 base, there was a span of 11 bases. The CDR3 is 15 amino acids. CDR3 amino acids: CASSLGQGISYEQYF. CDR3 nucleotide sequence: TGTGCCAGCAGCTTGGGTCAGGGAATTTCCTACGAGCAGTACTTC.

The J gene is TRBJ2-3, the V gene TRBV12-3 or TRBV12-4, with D perhaps matching TRBD2 (5 bases). Trimming removed 6 bases from V and 2 bases from J, with 9 bases in between. The length of the CDR3 is 13 residues. The DNA for the CDR3 is TGTGCCAGCAGACAGCGGCTCACAGATACGCAGTATTTT. Amino acids: CASRQRLTDTQYF.

The chain combines TRBV10-3 with TRBJ2-7; D may be TRBD2 (6 bases). The CDR3 has 13 amino acids. The germline CDR1 and CDR2 sequences are ENHRY and SYGVKD. V lost 10 bases to trimming and J lost 1 base, with 14 bases between them. The CDR3 coding sequence is TGTGCCACCGGGGGAGTAGAGTCCTACGAGCAGTACTTC. Its translation: CATGGVESYEQYF.

This rearrangement joins TRBV12-3 or TRBV12-4 to TRBJ2-5; 10 bases are shared with TRBD2. J lost 5 bases, V lost 4 bases, and 4 bases had no gene match. The CDR3 runs to 14 residues. CDR3 bases: TGTGCCAGCAGTTACAGCGGGGGGGAGGAGACCCAGTACTTC. The encoded protein is CASSYSGGEETQYF.

The chain carries TRBV18 and TRBJ1-6; D remains ambiguous. V lost 3 bases and J lost 7, with 16 bases in between. CDR1 KGHSH and CDR2 LQKENI come from the germline V gene. The CDR3 spans 16 residues. The CDR3 is CASSPIPGTLNSPLHF. The CDR3 nucleotides are TGTGCCAGCTCACCGATCCCCGGCACCCTAAATTCACCCCTCCACTTT.

The chain joins TRBV2 to TRBJ2-7; D remains unclear. Germline CDR1 SNHLY, CDR2 FYNNEI. Between the trimmed V and J ends, which lost 1 base and 4 bases, there was a span of 5 bases. This CDR3 spans 12 amino acids. The CDR3 region is CASSEGGYEQYF. DNA for the CDR3: TGTGCCAGCAGTGAAGGGGGTTACGAGCAGTACTTC.

This clonotype was recorded a few times. This rearrangement joins TRBV7-2 to TRBJ2-3, with 11 positions matching TRBD2. This CDR3 spans 16 amino acids. Germline V gene data show CDR1 as SGHTA and CDR2 as FQGNSA. J lost 2 bases, V lost 7 bases, and 8 bases had no gene match. The DNA of the CDR3 is TGTGCCAGCATCCCTGGACTAGCGGGTTTCACAGATACGCAGTATTTT. Translated: CASIPGLAGFTDTQYF.

This rearrangement joins TRBV11-3 to TRBJ2-6, with unresolved D. The ends were cut back, 1 base at V and 0 bases at J, with 4 bases in the middle. This CDR3 spans 15 amino acids. Germline V gene sequence: CDR1 SGHNT, CDR2 YENEEA. The DNA for the CDR3 is TGTGCCAGCAGCTTAGTGATCTCTGGGGCCAACGTCCTGACTTTC. Its translation: CASSLVISGANVLTF. The full variable domain, rest sourced from reference TRBV11-3 and TRBJ2-6, is EAGVVQSPRYKIIEKKQPVAFWCNPISGHNTLYWYLQNLGQGPELLIRYENEEAVDDSQLPKDRFSAERLKGVDSTLKIQPAELGDSAVYLCASSLVISGANVLTFGAGSRLTVL.